These T cell receptor beta chains were read from a single sample in a study of blood T cell repertoires in COVID-19. The table came from immunoSEQ multiplex PCR; TCRdb's copy has only in-frame clones and leaves some out. The top ten clones hold roughly 2.5% of a sample with 90,000 to 120,000 clones, 80% to 90% of them seen once. What was sequenced was PBMCs or T cells enriched from blood (not recorded which). These receptors came from a woman between 45 and 65 years old who had recovered from COVID-19. Each CDR3 is given with its conserved first and last residue. A D gene is named only where the DNA matches it firmly. Part of the rows lack a size; the others show once, few, many or a class for expanded clones.

>NA|TRBV7-8|TRBJ1-2|TRBD1
TGTGCCAGCAGCCGAGGACAGGGCTTTGGCTACACCTTC
CASSRGQGFGYTF
>NA|TRBV5-1|TRBJ2-1|NA
TGCGCCAGCAGCTTGGAAGGGGTGGTGAATGAGCAGTTCTTC
CASSLEGVVNEQFF
>NA|TRBV6-5|TRBJ2-2|TRBD2
TGTGCCATCCAGCCGGGACTAGCGCCCACCGGGGAGCTGTTTTTT
CAIQPGLAPTGELFF
>NA|TRBV2|TRBJ1-5|TRBD1
TGTGCCAGCAACCTGGGACAGGGTAATCAGCCCCAGCATTTT
CASNLGQGNQPQHF
>once|TRBV21-1|TRBJ1-2|NA
TGTGCCAGCAGCAAAAGGACTGACTATGGCTACACCTTC
CASSKRTDYGYTF
>NA|TRBV4-1|TRBJ2-5|TRBD2
TGCGCCAGCAGAGGGCTAGCGGGACAAGAGACCCAGTACTTC
CASRGLAGQETQYF
>NA|TRBV5-6|TRBJ2-3|NA
TGTGCCAGCAGCTTGATCCGTAGCACAGATACGCAGTATTTT
CASSLIRSTDTQYF
>NA|TRBV6-1|TRBJ2-1|TRBD1
TGTGCCAGCAGTGAAGCTGGGACAGGGGGAAATGAGCAGTTCTTC
CASSEAGTGGNEQFF
>NA|TRBV5-1|TRBJ2-4|TRBD1
TGCGCCAGCAGCTTGGCGGACAGGGGTTCCAAAAACATTCAGTACTTC
CASSLADRGSKNIQYF
>NA|TRBV19|TRBJ2-7|TRBD2
TGTGCCAGTAGTATCGCCGCGGCGGGAGGTATCTACGAGCAGTACTTC
CASSIAAAGGIYEQYF
>once|TRBV2|TRBJ1-2|TRBD1
TGTGCCAGCACGTTTGGGACAGGGTATGACTATGGCTACACCTTC
CASTFGTGYDYGYTF
>NA|TRBV19|TRBJ2-5|TRBD2
TGTGCCAGTAGTATCGGGACTAGGGGGGCCCAAGAGACCCAGTACTTC
CASSIGTRGAQETQYF
>NA|TRBV7-3|TRBJ2-3|TRBD2
TGTGCCAGCAGCTCAGGGACTAGGAACACAGATACGCAGTATTTT
CASSSGTRNTDTQYF
>NA|TRBV2|TRBJ1-5|NA
TGTGCCAGCAGTGCCCAGTACAATCAGCCCCAGCATTTT
CASSAQYNQPQHF
>NA|TRBV27|TRBJ1-4|NA
TGTGCCAGCAGCCCCTCGGCAGGGATTAATGAAAAACTGTTTTTT
CASSPSAGINEKLFF
>NA|TRBV11-2|TRBJ1-5|NA
TGTGCCAGCAGCTTAGAGGGGGGTCAGCCCCAGCATTTT
CASSLEGGQPQHF
>NA|TRBV7-8|TRBJ2-1|NA
TGTGCCAGCAGTGTGGGAGAACTTATTAGCTCCTACAATGAGCAGTTCTTC
CASSVGELISSYNEQFF
>NA|TRBV19|TRBJ2-2|TRBD1
TGTGCCAGTAGAGAAATTGACAGGGGGCGGAACGGGGAGCTGTTTTTT
CASREIDRGRNGELFF
>NA|TRBV5-4|TRBJ2-7|NA
TGTGCCAGCAGCTTGGGGAGAGCCTACGAGCAGTACTTC
CASSLGRAYEQYF
>once|TRBV6-2/TRBV6-3|TRBJ2-7|NA
TGTGCCAGCAGTTACTCAGAAGGGGGAACCTACGAGCAGTACTTC
CASSYSEGGTYEQYF
>few|TRBV5-8|TRBJ2-7|TRBD1
TGTGCCAGCAGTTTGCTTGGGACAGGGGGCTCCGAGCAGTACTTC
CASSLLGTGGSEQYF
>NA|TRBV10-3|TRBJ2-3|TRBD2
TGTGCCATCAGGGCCGGGACTAGCGGGAGTGAACGAGATACGCAGTATTTT
CAIRAGTSGSERDTQYF
>NA|TRBV11-2|TRBJ2-3|NA
TGTGCCAGCAGCTTAGGTGGCGGCGTGACTAGCACAGATACGCAGTATTTT
CASSLGGGVTSTDTQYF
>NA|TRBV2|TRBJ2-7|NA
TGTGCCAGCAGTTTGGACAGTTACGAGCAGTACTTC
CASSLDSYEQYF
>NA|TRBV6-1|TRBJ2-6|TRBD1
TGTGCCAGCAGTGGTTGGGGACAGGGCACTGGGGCCAACGTCCTGACTTTC
CASSGWGQGTGANVLTF
>NA|TRBV28|TRBJ1-2|NA
TGTGCCAGCAGTCCGACCGCCGGGTATGGCTACACCTTC
CASSPTAGYGYTF
>NA|TRBV11-2|TRBJ2-3|TRBD1
TGTGCCAGCAGCTTCCGCAGGGGGCAGGCAGATACGCAGTATTTT
CASSFRRGQADTQYF
>few|TRBV30|TRBJ2-7|NA
TGTGCCTGGAGCCAGGGGAGCTCCTACGAGCAGTACTTC
CAWSQGSSYEQYF
>NA|TRBV27|TRBJ1-4|NA
TGTGCCAGCAGGGGCGTGGGAGTCGGGGAAAAACTGTTTTTT
CASRGVGVGEKLFF
>NA|TRBV5-1|TRBJ1-1|TRBD1
TGCGCCAGCAGTTACACAGGGGGCGACACTGAAGCTTTCTTT
CASSYTGGDTEAFF
>NA|TRBV10-1|TRBJ2-7|TRBD2
TGCGCCAGCAGTCCTAGGACTAGCGGGAACGAGCAGTACTTC
CASSPRTSGNEQYF
>NA|TRBV19|TRBJ2-1|NA
TGTGCCAGTAGCCCATCAAGGAATAGCGGCTCCTACAATGAGCAGTTCTTC
CASSPSRNSGSYNEQFF
>few|TRBV9|TRBJ1-3|TRBD1
TGTGCCAGCAGCGTAGGGGACAGGCAAAACACCATATATTTT
CASSVGDRQNTIYF
>NA|TRBV2|TRBJ2-1|TRBD2
TGTGCCAGCAGTGCTAGCGGGAGGGTGCGGGAGCAGTTCTTC
CASSASGRVREQFF
>NA|TRBV11-3|TRBJ2-1|TRBD2
TGTGCCAGCAGCTTAGGGACGGGGGGACGCTCCTACAATGAGCAGTTCTTC
CASSLGTGGRSYNEQFF
>NA|TRBV9|TRBJ1-2|NA
TGTGCCAGCAGCGTAGACAGGGACGGCTACACCTTC
CASSVDRDGYTF
>NA|TRBV11-3|TRBJ2-5|TRBD2
TGTGCCAGCAGCCGGACTAGCGGGAGACAAGAGACCCAGTACTTC
CASSRTSGRQETQYF
>NA|TRBV29-1|TRBJ1-1|NA
TGCAGCGCCGTGACACCTCGGAACACTGAAGCTTTCTTT
CSAVTPRNTEAFF
>NA|TRBV18|TRBJ2-5|TRBD1
TGTGCCAGCTCACCACTGGGACAGAGGGAGACCCAGTACTTC
CASSPLGQRETQYF
>NA|TRBV29-1|TRBJ2-3|TRBD2
TGCAGCACCGTGGGCGGGAGGGCAGATACGCAGTATTTT
CSTVGGRADTQYF
>NA|TRBV9|TRBJ2-1|TRBD1
TGTGCCAGCAGCGTCACCGGGACAGGGTCCTACAATGAGCAGTTCTTC
CASSVTGTGSYNEQFF
>NA|TRBV30|TRBJ1-1|TRBD1
TGTGCCTGGAGTGCGAGTTCTCGAGGGACAGGGGGCAAGGGCACTGAAGCTTTCTTT
CAWSASSRGTGGKGTEAFF
>NA|TRBV7-2|TRBJ1-6|TRBD1
TGTGCCAGCAGCTTAGTTCGGGACAGTAATTACTATAATTCACCCCTCCACTTT
CASSLVRDSNYYNSPLHF
>NA|TRBV5-1|TRBJ2-1|NA
TGCGCCAGCAGCGTGGAGGGGGCATACAATGAGCAGTTCTTC
CASSVEGAYNEQFF
>NA|TRBV28|TRBJ1-3|NA
TGTGCCAGCAGTTTGGGGGGACTCGGAAACACCATATATTTT
CASSLGGLGNTIYF
>NA|TRBV7-7|TRBJ2-7|NA
TGTGCCAGCAGCTCCTCTGCCGGGGATTACGAGCAGTACTTC
CASSSSAGDYEQYF
>NA|TRBV6-5|TRBJ1-1|TRBD1
TGTGCCAGCATCGGACAGGGGGCGACTGAAGCTTTCTTT
CASIGQGATEAFF
>few|TRBV24-1|TRBJ1-1|NA
TGTGCCACCAGCTCTTGGGCTGGCACTGAAGCTTTCTTT
CATSSWAGTEAFF
>few|TRBV18|TRBJ2-7|NA
TGTGCCAGCTCACCTCCGGTGGGGGGTAGCTACTACGAGCAGTACTTC
CASSPPVGGSYYEQYF
>NA|TRBV11-3|TRBJ2-1|TRBD1
TGTGCCAGCAGCTCGGGACAGGGAGCCTACAATGAGCAGTTCTTC
CASSSGQGAYNEQFF
>NA|TRBV6-5|TRBJ1-2|NA
TGTGCCAGCAGGACGGTTGGGGCCGGCTATGGCTACACCTTC
CASRTVGAGYGYTF
>NA|TRBV3-1/TRBV3-2|TRBJ1-4|NA
TGTGCCAGCAGCCTACGACAGGCAACTAATGAAAAACTGTTTTTT
CASSLRQATNEKLFF
>NA|TRBV28|TRBJ1-1|NA
TGTGCCAGCAGTCCCTCTCAGGGCTACTACACTGAAGCTTTCTTT
CASSPSQGYYTEAFF
>NA|TRBV11-3|TRBJ2-3|TRBD1
TGTGCCAGCAGCCCGGGACAGTCTAGCACAGATACGCAGTATTTT
CASSPGQSSTDTQYF
>NA|TRBV28|TRBJ2-7|TRBD2
TGTGCCAGCAGTTTATTCACTACTAGCGGGAGTGACGAGCAGTACTTC
CASSLFTTSGSDEQYF
>NA|TRBV24-1|TRBJ1-2|NA
TGTGCCACCAGTGATTCTACAGGGATAAACTATGGCTACACCTTC
CATSDSTGINYGYTF
>NA|TRBV10-1|TRBJ2-3|NA
TGCGCCAGCAGTGAGGGTGGAGCGGCAGATACGCAGTATTTT
CASSEGGAADTQYF
>NA|TRBV10-3|TRBJ1-2|NA
TGTGCCATCAGTGAGTCCCAGGGGAACTATGGCTACACCTTC
CAISESQGNYGYTF
>NA|TRBV7-9|TRBJ2-4|TRBD2
TGTGCCAGCAGCTTCCGGGAGGGCCTGACCAAAAACATTCAGTACTTC
CASSFREGLTKNIQYF
>once|TRBV9|TRBJ2-5|TRBD2
TGTGCCAGCAGCCCCGGACTAGCGGTGATTCGAGAGACCCAGTACTTC
CASSPGLAVIRETQYF